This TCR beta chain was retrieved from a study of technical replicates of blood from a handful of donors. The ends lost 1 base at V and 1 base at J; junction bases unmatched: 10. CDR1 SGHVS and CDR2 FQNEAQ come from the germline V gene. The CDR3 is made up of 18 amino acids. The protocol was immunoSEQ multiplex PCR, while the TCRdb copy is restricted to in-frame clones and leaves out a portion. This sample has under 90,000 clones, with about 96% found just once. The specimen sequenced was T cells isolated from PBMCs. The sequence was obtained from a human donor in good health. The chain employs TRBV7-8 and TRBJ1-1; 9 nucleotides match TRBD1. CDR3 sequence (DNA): TGTGCCAGCAGCTTAGATTCCCTAAAACAGGGGGCGAACACTGAAGCTTTCTTT. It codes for CASSLDSLKQGANTEAFF.